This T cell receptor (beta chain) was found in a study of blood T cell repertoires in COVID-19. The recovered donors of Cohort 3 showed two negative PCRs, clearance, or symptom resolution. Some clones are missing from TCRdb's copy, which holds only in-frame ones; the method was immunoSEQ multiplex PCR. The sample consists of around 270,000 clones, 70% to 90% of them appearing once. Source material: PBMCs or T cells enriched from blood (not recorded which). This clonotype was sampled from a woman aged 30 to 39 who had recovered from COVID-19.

DNA for the CDR3: TGTGCCAGCAGCTTAAAATTTCCCGGAGCGGGAGGGGTTCCAGATACGCAGTATTTT. Translation: CASSLKFPGAGGVPDTQYF. The J gene is TRBJ2-3, the V gene TRBV7-2, with 10 bases aligning to TRBD2. CDR3 length equals 19 residues. Germline V gene lookup returns CDR1 SGHTA and CDR2 FQGNSA. The J segment lost 4 bases and the V segment lost 2 bases, leaving 15 bases of the junction unmatched.